This T cell receptor (beta chain) comes out of a study of blood T cell repertoires in COVID-19. Study as a whole: Collection of acute and convalescent COVID-19 samples took place in the United States, Italy and Spain. T cells, B-cell-depleted T cells, or PBMCs supplied cDNA or gDNA.

Clones were read by immunoSEQ multiplex PCR, and TCRdb kept only the in-frame ones, dropping some. The sample records around 200,000 clones, 70% to 90% being singletons. Germline loops: CDR1 SGHTA, CDR2 FQGNSA. This CDR3 contains 15 residues. V trimming: 4 bases; J trimming: 3 bases; junction bases outside the gene matches: 4. This sequence originates from a man aged 55 to 69 with acute or convalescent COVID-19. This chain links TRBV7-2 with TRBJ2-7; the match to TRBD1 covers 12 bases. The source material was peripheral blood. The CDR3 coding sequence is TGTGCCAGCAGCTCAGGGACAGGGGGCTTCTACGAGCAGTACTTC. Translation gives CASSSGTGGFYEQYF.